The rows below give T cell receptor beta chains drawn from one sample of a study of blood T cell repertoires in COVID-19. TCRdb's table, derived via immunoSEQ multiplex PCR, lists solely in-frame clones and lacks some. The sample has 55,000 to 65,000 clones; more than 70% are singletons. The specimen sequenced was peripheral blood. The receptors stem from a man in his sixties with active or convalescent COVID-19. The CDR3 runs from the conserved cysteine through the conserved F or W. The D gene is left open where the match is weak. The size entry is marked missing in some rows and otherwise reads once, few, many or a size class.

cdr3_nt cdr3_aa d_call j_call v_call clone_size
TGTGCCAGCAGGGGACAGCTAAGCTCTGGAAACACCATATATTTT CASRGQLSSGNTIYF TRBD1 TRBJ1-3 TRBV28 .
TGTGCCAGCAGTTTCCTGACAGGGCTGTCGAACACTGAAGCTTTCTTT CASSFLTGLSNTEAFF TRBD1 TRBJ1-1 TRBV6-2/TRBV6-3 .
TGTGCCAGCAGCTCGGGACAGGGGAAGTCCTACGAGCAGTACTTC CASSSGQGKSYEQYF TRBD1 TRBJ2-7 TRBV7-2 .
TGTGCCAGCAGTCGGACAGGGGGAATACTCTCTGGAAACACCATATATTTT CASSRTGGILSGNTIYF TRBD1 TRBJ1-3 TRBV2 .
TGCGCCAGCAGCCTCGGCGGACAGGGGTTAAGTGAAAAACTGTTTTTT CASSLGGQGLSEKLFF TRBD1 TRBJ1-4 TRBV4-3 .
TGTGCCAGCTCACCCGGCCGGGACAGGTTGAACACTGAAGCTTTCTTT CASSPGRDRLNTEAFF TRBD1 TRBJ1-1 TRBV18 .
TGTGCCCCTCTGGGGGGGAACACCGGGGAGCTGTTTTTT CAPLGGNTGELFF . TRBJ2-2 TRBV7-9 .
TGTGCCAGCAGCTCCGCGGACATTCCCTACAATGAGCAGTTCTTC CASSSADIPYNEQFF . TRBJ2-1 TRBV13 .
TGTGCCAGCAGTGTCACTAGGGAAGAGACCCAGTACTTC CASSVTREETQYF . TRBJ2-5 TRBV2 .
TGTGCCAGCAGCCAAAAGAGACAGGGCGGGATTGGGAACACTGAAGCTTTCTTT CASSQKRQGGIGNTEAFF TRBD1 TRBJ1-1 TRBV5-6 .
TGCGCCAGCAGCTTGGACCCGACAGGGGGTCGTCACGAGCAGTACTTC CASSLDPTGGRHEQYF TRBD1 TRBJ2-7 TRBV5-1 once
TGTGCCAGCAGCCTAGGGACAGGGATGAACACTGAAGCTTTCTTT CASSLGTGMNTEAFF TRBD1 TRBJ1-1 TRBV5-6 .
TGTGCCAGCTCACCCCCGGGGGTAGGCTACGAGCAGTACTTC CASSPPGVGYEQYF . TRBJ2-7 TRBV18 .
TGTGCCAGCAGCGTTGGCGGGGGGATGAGCAATCAGCCCCAGCATTTT CASSVGGGMSNQPQHF . TRBJ1-5 TRBV9 .
TGTGCCAGCAGCCCGTTGGGACAGCAAGACGAAAAACTGTTTTTT CASSPLGQQDEKLFF TRBD1 TRBJ1-4 TRBV14 .
TGTGCCACCAGTGATTTGCCTAGATCGGGAGCCCAAGAGACCCAGTACTTC CATSDLPRSGAQETQYF . TRBJ2-5 TRBV24-1 once
TGTGCCAGCTCACCACGGGTCACAGAACCCTACGAGCAGTACTTC CASSPRVTEPYEQYF . TRBJ2-7 TRBV18 .
TGTGCTAGTGGTTTCTCGGGGGGGCCGGAGACCCAGTACTTC CASGFSGGPETQYF TRBD2 TRBJ2-5 TRBV12-5 .
TGCGCCAGCGGGGCGGCCGCCAGCTCCTACGAGCAGTACTTC CASGAAASSYEQYF . TRBJ2-7 TRBV5-1 .
TGTGCCAGCAGCTTAGACAGGGCCGGTGGGGCTTTCTTT CASSLDRAGGAFF TRBD1 TRBJ1-1 TRBV5-4 .
TGCAGTGCGGGTTCGGTCAGGGCTCAGTACTTC CSAGSVRAQYF . TRBJ2-4 TRBV20-1 .
TGTGCCAGCAGCTTGCAACTAGCGACCGGGGAGCTGTTTTTT CASSLQLATGELFF TRBD2 TRBJ2-2 TRBV7-2 few
TGTGCCAGCAGCCGGACTAGCGGCCTTCTCGGGGAGCTGTTTTTT CASSRTSGLLGELFF TRBD2 TRBJ2-2 TRBV14 .
TGTGCCAGTAGCTCGGAGGGACTAGCGGTTTATGAGCAGTTCTTC CASSSEGLAVYEQFF TRBD2 TRBJ2-1 TRBV19 .